This T cell receptor (beta chain) was sequenced for a study of identical twins. On this clonotype: Antigen specificity is unknown.

Through template switching, a universal primer site was introduced, and the cDNA contained unique molecular identifiers. TCRdb reprocessed the 5' RACE reads via MiXCR and lists one record per CDR3 protein. Among hundreds of thousands of distinct CDR3 sequences listed, about 20% were seen once. General study findings and limits: Carriage of fewer insertions was seen in abundant cord blood beta clonotypes, whereas memory repertoires showed none.

Germline CDR1 SGHTA, CDR2 FQGNSA. V lost 3 bases and J 0 bases, leaving 8 bases between the germline ends. The CDR3 runs to 15 residues. This sample also appeared in a second study, on T cells expressing NK-cell markers. Turning to that study: Cells sorted as CD3+CD56+NKG2C+, CD3+CD56+NKG2C- and CD3+CD56-NKG2C+ T cells supplied the TCR beta repertoires. In a group of about 6 donors, dominant NKG2C+ clonotypes represented 1.0-7.0% of CD8+ T cells.

The TCR comes from a woman between 18 and 30 years old in good health. The sequenced sample was PBMCs. The chain has TRBV7-2 and TRBJ2-2; either TRBD1 or TRBD2 may fit D (5 bases each). CDR3 nucleotides: TGTGCCAGCAGCTTTCGGGACCCGAACACCGGGGAGCTGTTTTTT. As protein: CASSFRDPNTGELFF.